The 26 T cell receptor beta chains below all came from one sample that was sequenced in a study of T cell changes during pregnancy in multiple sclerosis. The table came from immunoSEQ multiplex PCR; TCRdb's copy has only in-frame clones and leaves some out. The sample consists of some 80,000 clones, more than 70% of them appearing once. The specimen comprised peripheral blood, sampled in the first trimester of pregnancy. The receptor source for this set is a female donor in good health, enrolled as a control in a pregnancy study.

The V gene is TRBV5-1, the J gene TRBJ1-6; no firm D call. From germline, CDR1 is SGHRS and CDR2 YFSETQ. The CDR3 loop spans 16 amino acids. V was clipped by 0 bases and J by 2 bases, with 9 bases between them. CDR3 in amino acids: CASSLELMPYNSPLHF. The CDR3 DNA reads TGCGCCAGCAGCTTGGAACTGATGCCCTATAATTCACCCCTCCACTTT.

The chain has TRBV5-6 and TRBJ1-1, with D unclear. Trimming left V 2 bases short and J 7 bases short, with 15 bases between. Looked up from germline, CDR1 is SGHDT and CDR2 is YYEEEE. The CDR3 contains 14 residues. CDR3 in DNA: TGTGCCAGCAGCTTTTCCACGGGTTACGGTGAAGCTTTCTTT. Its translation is CASSFSTGYGEAFF.

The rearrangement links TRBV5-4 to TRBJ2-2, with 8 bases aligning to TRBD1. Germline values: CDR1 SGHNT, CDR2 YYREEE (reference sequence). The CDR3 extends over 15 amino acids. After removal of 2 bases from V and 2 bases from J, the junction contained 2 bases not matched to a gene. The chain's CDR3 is CASSFGQGNTGELFF. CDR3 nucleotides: TGTGCCAGCAGCTTCGGACAGGGCAACACCGGGGAGCTGTTTTTT.

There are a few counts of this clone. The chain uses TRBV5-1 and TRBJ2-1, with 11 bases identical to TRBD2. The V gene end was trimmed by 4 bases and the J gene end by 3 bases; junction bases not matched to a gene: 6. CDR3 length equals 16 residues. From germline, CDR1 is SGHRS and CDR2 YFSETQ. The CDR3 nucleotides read TGCGCCAGCAGCGAAACGACTAGCGGGGTCTACAATGAGCAGTTCTTC. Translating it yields CASSETTSGVYNEQFF.

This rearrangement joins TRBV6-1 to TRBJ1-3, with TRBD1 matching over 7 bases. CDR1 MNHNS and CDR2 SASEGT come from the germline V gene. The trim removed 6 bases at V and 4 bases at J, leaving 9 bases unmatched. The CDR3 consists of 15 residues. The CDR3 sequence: CASRPPGGWGNTIYF. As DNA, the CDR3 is TGTGCCAGCAGGCCCCCAGGGGGGTGGGGAAACACCATATATTTT.

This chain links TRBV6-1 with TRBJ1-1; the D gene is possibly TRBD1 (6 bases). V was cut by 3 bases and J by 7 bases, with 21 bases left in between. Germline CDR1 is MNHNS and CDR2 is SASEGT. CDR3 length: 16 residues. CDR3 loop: CASSDSPRQASFEAFF. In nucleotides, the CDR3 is TGTGCCAGCAGTGATTCACCCCGACAGGCAAGTTTTGAAGCTTTCTTT.

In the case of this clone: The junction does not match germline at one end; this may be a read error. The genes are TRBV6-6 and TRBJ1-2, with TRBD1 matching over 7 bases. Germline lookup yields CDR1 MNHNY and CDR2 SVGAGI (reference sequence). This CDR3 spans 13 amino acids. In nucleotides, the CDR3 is TGTGCCAGCAGCTCCGGGACAGAGTATGACTACACCTTC. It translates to CASSSGTEYDYTF.

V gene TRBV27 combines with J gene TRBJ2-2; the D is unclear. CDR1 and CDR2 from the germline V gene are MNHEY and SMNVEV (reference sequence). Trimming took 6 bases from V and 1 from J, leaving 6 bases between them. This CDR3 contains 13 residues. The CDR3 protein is CASSAQNTGELFF. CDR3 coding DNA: TGTGCCAGCAGCGCACAGAACACCGGGGAGCTGTTTTTT.

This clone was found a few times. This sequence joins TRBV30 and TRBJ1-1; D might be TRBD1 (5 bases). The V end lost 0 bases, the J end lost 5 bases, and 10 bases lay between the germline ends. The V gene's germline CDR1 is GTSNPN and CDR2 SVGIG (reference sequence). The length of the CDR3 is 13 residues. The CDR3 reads CAWSVGRETEAFF. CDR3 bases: TGTGCCTGGAGTGTAGGCAGGGAAACTGAAGCTTTCTTT.

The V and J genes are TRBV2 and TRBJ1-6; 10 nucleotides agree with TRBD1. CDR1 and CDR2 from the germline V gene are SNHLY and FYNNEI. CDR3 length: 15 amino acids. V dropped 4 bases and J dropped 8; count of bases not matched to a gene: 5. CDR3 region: CASSGEGQGYSPLHF. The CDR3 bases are TGTGCCAGCAGTGGTGAGGGACAGGGGTATTCACCCCTCCACTTT.

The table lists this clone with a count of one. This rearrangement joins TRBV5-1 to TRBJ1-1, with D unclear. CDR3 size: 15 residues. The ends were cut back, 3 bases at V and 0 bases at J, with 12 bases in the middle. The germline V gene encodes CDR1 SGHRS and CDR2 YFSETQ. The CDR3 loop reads CASSWSSGVNTEAFF. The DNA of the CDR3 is TGCGCCAGCAGCTGGAGCAGTGGTGTGAACACTGAAGCTTTCTTT.

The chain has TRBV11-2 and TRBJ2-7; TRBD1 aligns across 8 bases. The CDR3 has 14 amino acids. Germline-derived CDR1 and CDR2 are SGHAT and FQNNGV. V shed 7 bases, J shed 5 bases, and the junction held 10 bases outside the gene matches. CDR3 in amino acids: CASNSPDRVDEQYF. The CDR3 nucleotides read TGTGCCAGCAACTCGCCGGACAGGGTGGACGAGCAGTACTTC.

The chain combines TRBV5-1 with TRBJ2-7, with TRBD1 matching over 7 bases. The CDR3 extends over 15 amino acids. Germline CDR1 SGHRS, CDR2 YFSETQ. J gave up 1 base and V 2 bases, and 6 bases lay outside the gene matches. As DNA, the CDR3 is TGCGCCAGCAGCTTCTTGGGACAGACTTCCTACGAGCAGTACTTC. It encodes CASSFLGQTSYEQYF.

For the CDR3, the DNA is TGTGCCAGCAGCTTAGATACGGTTGGTGGCTACACCTTC. This encodes CASSLDTVGGYTF. The chain carries TRBV11-2 and TRBJ1-2; unclear D gene. The CDR3 is 13 amino acids. The germline V and J ends were trimmed by 0 bases and 7 bases, with 9 bases remaining between them. CDR1 and CDR2 from the germline V gene are SGHAT and FQNNGV.

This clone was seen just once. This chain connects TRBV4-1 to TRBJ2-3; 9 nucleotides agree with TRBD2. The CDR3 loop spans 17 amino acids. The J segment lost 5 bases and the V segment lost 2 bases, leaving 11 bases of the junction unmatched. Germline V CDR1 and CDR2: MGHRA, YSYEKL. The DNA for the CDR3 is TGCGCCAGCAGCCAACCAGCGGGTAGCGGGAGTATAGATACGCAGTATTTT. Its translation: CASSQPAGSGSIDTQYF.

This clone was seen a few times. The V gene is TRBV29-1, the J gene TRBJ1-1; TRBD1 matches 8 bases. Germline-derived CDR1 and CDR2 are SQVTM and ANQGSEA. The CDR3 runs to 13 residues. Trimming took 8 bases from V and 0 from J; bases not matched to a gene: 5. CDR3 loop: CSTRDRMNTEAFF. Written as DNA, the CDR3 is TGCAGCACACGGGACAGGATGAACACTGAAGCTTTCTTT.

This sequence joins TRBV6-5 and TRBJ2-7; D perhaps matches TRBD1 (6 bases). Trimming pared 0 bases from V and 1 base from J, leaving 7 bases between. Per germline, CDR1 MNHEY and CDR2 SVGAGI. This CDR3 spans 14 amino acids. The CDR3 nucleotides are TGTGCCAGCAGTTACTCAGGGGGATCCTACGAGCAGTACTTC. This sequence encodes CASSYSGGSYEQYF.

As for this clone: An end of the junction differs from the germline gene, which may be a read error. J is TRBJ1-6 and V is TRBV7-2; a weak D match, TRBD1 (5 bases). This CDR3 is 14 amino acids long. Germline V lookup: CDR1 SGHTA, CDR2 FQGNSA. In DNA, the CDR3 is TGTGCCAGCAACTTAGGACCGCGATCGACAGCCCTCCACTTT. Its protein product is CASNLGPRSTALHF.

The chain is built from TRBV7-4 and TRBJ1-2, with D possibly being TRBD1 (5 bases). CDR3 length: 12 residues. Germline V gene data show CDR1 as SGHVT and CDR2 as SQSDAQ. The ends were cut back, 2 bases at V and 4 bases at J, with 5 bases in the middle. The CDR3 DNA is TGTGCCAGCAGCTTAAGGGGCTATGGCTACACCTTC. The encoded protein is CASSLRGYGYTF.

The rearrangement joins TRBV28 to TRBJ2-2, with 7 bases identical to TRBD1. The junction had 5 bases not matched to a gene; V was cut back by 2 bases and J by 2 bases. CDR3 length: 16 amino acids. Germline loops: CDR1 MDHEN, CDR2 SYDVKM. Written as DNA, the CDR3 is TGTGCCAGCAGTTTACCAACAGGGGTCAACACCGGGGAGCTGTTTTTT. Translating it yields CASSLPTGVNTGELFF.

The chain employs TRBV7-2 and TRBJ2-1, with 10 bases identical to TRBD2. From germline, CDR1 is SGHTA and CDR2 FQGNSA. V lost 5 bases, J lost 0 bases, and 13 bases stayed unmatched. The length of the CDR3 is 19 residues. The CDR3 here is CASSPGGLARSGSYNEQFF. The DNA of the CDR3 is TGTGCCAGCAGCCCGGGGGGACTAGCGAGGTCAGGCTCCTACAATGAGCAGTTCTTC.

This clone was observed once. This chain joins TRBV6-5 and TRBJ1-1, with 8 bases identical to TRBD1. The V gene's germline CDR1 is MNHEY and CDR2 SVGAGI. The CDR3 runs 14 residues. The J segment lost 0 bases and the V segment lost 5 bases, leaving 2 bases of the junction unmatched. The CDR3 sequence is CASSRTGMNTEAFF. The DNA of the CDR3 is TGTGCCAGCAGTAGGACAGGGATGAACACTGAAGCTTTCTTT.

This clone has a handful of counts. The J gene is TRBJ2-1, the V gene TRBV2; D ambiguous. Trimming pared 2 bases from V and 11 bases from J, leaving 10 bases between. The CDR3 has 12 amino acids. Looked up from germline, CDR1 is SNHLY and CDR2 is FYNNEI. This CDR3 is CASSEQANKQFF. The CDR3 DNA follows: TGTGCCAGCAGTGAACAGGCAAATAAGCAGTTCTTC. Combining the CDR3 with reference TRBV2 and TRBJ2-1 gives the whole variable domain EPEVTQTPSHQVTQMGQEVILRCVPISNHLYFYWYRQILGQKVEFLVSFYNNEISEKSEIFDDQFSVERPDGSNFTLKIRSTKLEDSAMYFCASSEQANKQFFGPGTRLTVL.

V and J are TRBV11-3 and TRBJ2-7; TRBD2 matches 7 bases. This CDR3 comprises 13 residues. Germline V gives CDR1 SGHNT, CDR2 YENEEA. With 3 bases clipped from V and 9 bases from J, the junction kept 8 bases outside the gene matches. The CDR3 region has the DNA TGTGCCAGCAGCTTGGCGGGAGACACACGGCAGTACTTC. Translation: CASSLAGDTRQYF.

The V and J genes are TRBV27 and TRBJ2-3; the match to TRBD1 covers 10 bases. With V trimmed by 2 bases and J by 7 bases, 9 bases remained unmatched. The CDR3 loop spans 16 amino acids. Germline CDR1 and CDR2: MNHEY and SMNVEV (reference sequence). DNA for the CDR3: TGTGCCAGCAGTTTACTGACAGGGGGCGCGTCATATACGCAGTATTTT. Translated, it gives CASSLLTGGASYTQYF.

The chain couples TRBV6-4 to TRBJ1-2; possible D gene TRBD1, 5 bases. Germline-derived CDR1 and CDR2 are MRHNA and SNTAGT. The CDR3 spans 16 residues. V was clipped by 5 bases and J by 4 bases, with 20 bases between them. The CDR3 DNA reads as TGTGCCAGCAGTCCCGAAGGGGATGGAGTTACCTATGGCTACACCTTC. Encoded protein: CASSPEGDGVTYGYTF.